The 21 T cell receptor beta chains reported below all come from one sample, sequenced in a study of siplizumab effects on memory and regulatory T cells. Assay used: immunoSEQ multiplex PCR; TCRdb lists only in-frame clones, some missing. The table shows 80,000 to 130,000 clones, with about 91% occurring only once. Sequenced sample: CD4+ T cells sorted from blood. These receptors all stem from a human donor in good health. Some clones in this sample may be carry-over from other donors' samples.

The chain has TRBV11-2 and TRBJ2-3; D is possibly TRBD1 (6 bases). Germline V lookup: CDR1 SGHAT, CDR2 FQNNGV. CDR3 length equals 18 residues. Trimming removed 4 bases at V and 0 bases at J, with 20 bases between. CDR3 coding DNA: TGTGCCAGCAGCTCAGGACAGCGGACCCACTCTAGCACAGATACGCAGTATTTT. This codes for CASSSGQRTHSSTDTQYF.

The rearrangement uses TRBV5-4 and TRBJ2-7, with TRBD2 identical over 7 bases. This CDR3 has 15 amino acids. The V and J ends lost 0 bases and 2 bases, in that order; junction bases with no gene match: 5. The V gene's germline CDR1 is SGHNT and CDR2 YYREEE (reference sequence). The CDR3 region has the DNA TGTGCCAGCAGCTTGGCCAGCGGGACGACCTACGAGCAGTACTTC. Protein: CASSLASGTTYEQYF.

J is TRBJ1-5 and V is TRBV30, with D unresolved. The V end was cut by 0 bases, the J end by 4 bases, with 10 bases between. The CDR3 is 14 amino acids. CDR1 and CDR2 from the germline V gene are GTSNPN and SVGIG (reference sequence). Here the CDR3 DNA reads TGTGCCTGGAGTGTAGGGCAGTTTAATCAGCCCCAGCATTTT. It specifies CAWSVGQFNQPQHF.

The rearrangement uses TRBV28 and TRBJ2-5, with 11 bases identical to TRBD2. Germline V lookup: CDR1 MDHEN, CDR2 SYDVKM. V was clipped by 2 bases and J by 9 bases; unmatched bases: 17. The CDR3 loop spans 18 amino acids. The CDR3 is CASSLISGRARSRGAQYF. The DNA for the CDR3 is TGTGCCAGCAGTTTAATTAGCGGGAGGGCCCGTTCCCGAGGGGCCCAGTACTTC. Combining the CDR3 with reference TRBV28 and TRBJ2-5 gives the whole variable domain DVKVTQSSRYLVKRTGEKVFLECVQDMDHENMFWYRQDPGLGLRLIYFSYDVKMKEKGDIPEGYSVSREKKERFSLILESASTNQTSMYLCASSLISGRARSRGAQYFGPGTRLLVL.

The chain links TRBV28 to TRBJ2-5; no clear D gene. Germline CDR1 reads MDHEN; CDR2 reads SYDVKM. Trimming stripped 5 bases from V and 4 bases from J, with 5 bases between. The CDR3 extends over 11 amino acids. The CDR3 is CASSIRETQYF. In DNA, the CDR3 is TGTGCCAGCAGTATTAGAGAGACCCAGTACTTC.

The chain links TRBV7-3 to TRBJ1-1, with 7 bases fitting TRBD1. With 0 bases clipped from V and 1 base from J, the junction kept 5 bases outside the gene matches. CDR1 and CDR2 from the germline V gene are SGHTA and FQGTGA. The CDR3 is 16 amino acids. CDR3 loop: CASSLTRDSSNTEAFF. Written as DNA, the CDR3 is TGTGCCAGCAGCTTAACTCGGGACAGCTCGAACACTGAAGCTTTCTTT.

The chain is built from TRBV19 and TRBJ2-7; 8 bases are a match to TRBD2. The CDR3 runs 15 residues. Per the germline V gene, CDR1 is LNHDA and CDR2 is SQIVND (reference sequence). Germline trimming cut 4 bases from V and 3 bases from J; bases unmatched to any gene: 8. CDR3 in amino acids: CASSRKREGFYEQYF. For the CDR3, the DNA is TGTGCCAGTAGTAGGAAACGGGAGGGGTTCTACGAGCAGTACTTC.

This chain joins TRBV15 and TRBJ2-1, with a tentative D call TRBD2 (6 bases). V lost 0 bases and J 9 bases, leaving 12 bases between the germline ends. Germline CDR1 and CDR2: LNHNV and YYDKDF (reference sequence). This CDR3 has 14 amino acids. This CDR3 is CATSRELASIEQFF. CDR3 sequence (DNA): TGTGCCACCAGCAGAGAACTAGCTAGTATTGAGCAGTTCTTC.

The rearrangement links TRBV5-1 to TRBJ1-1; D is ambiguous. The CDR3 has 14 residues. V dropped 4 bases and J dropped 4 bases, with 14 bases sitting between them. In germline, CDR1 is SGHRS, CDR2 YFSETQ. The CDR3 reads CASSPRTLSTEAFF. The CDR3 nucleotides read TGCGCCAGCAGCCCCCGAACGCTGAGCACTGAAGCTTTCTTT.

The chain carries TRBV29-1 and TRBJ1-2; D is unclear. The CDR3 is 10 amino acids. The germline V gene encodes CDR1 SQVTM and CDR2 ANQGSEA. V was clipped by 3 bases and J by 3 bases, with 2 bases between them. CDR3: CSVEDYGYTF. The DNA for the CDR3 is TGCAGCGTTGAGGACTATGGCTACACCTTC.

The gene calls are TRBV5-1 and TRBJ2-7; 9 bases match TRBD2. With V trimmed by 0 bases and J by 0 bases, 4 bases remained unmatched. The CDR3 extends over 16 amino acids. Germline lookup yields CDR1 SGHRS and CDR2 YFSETQ. This chain's CDR3 is CASSLEPSGNSYEQYF. The CDR3 DNA reads TGCGCCAGCAGCTTGGAACCTAGCGGGAACTCCTACGAGCAGTACTTC. Combining the CDR3 with reference TRBV5-1 and TRBJ2-7 gives the whole variable domain KAGVTQTPRYLIKTRGQQVTLSCSPISGHRSVSWYQQTPGQGLQFLFEYFSETQRNKGNFPGRFSGRQFSNSRSEMNVSTLELGDSALYLCASSLEPSGNSYEQYFGPGTRLTVT.

This chain connects TRBV7-9 to TRBJ2-1; possible D gene TRBD2, 5 bases. The CDR3 has 17 residues. With 5 bases removed from V and 3 bases from J, the gap between germline ends came to 20 bases. Germline assignment: CDR1 SEHNR and CDR2 FQNEAQ (reference sequence). Here the CDR3 reads CASSPKRRIAFYNEQFF. The CDR3 nucleotides are TGTGCCAGCAGCCCAAAGCGGCGAATTGCTTTCTACAATGAGCAGTTCTTC.

J is TRBJ2-3 and V is TRBV5-1; TRBD1 is a possible D gene (5 bases). CDR1 and CDR2 from the germline V gene are SGHRS and YFSETQ. The CDR3 totals 16 residues. The ends were cut back, 4 bases at V and 0 bases at J, with 15 bases in the middle. The CDR3 DNA follows: TGCGCCAGCAGCCCGCCCTTGGGGCAAAGCACAGATACGCAGTATTTT. Its translation is CASSPPLGQSTDTQYF. The full variable domain, rest sourced from reference TRBV5-1 and TRBJ2-3, is KAGVTQTPRYLIKTRGQQVTLSCSPISGHRSVSWYQQTPGQGLQFLFEYFSETQRNKGNFPGRFSGRQFSNSRSEMNVSTLELGDSALYLCASSPPLGQSTDTQYFGPGTRLTVL.

J is TRBJ2-7 and V is TRBV2; 8 positions match TRBD2. Germline CDR1 is SNHLY and CDR2 is FYNNEI. CDR3 length equals 15 residues. Trimming at V came to 8 bases and at J to 7 bases, leaving 16 bases not matched to a gene. CDR3 nucleotide sequence: TGTGCCAGCGGAGACCAGGGACTAGTTTTGTGTGAGCAGTACTTC. Amino acid sequence: CASGDQGLVLCEQYF.

The chain is built from TRBV9 and TRBJ2-7; D uncertain. Between the trimmed V and J ends, which lost 1 base and 6 bases, there was a span of 11 bases. CDR3 length: 13 amino acids. Germline-derived CDR1 and CDR2 are SGDLS and YYNGEE. The CDR3 loop is CASSVSHAGEQYF. The CDR3 coding sequence is TGTGCCAGCAGCGTATCCCATGCTGGCGAGCAGTACTTC.

The chain couples TRBV11-2 to TRBJ2-7; D may be TRBD2 (6 bases). The CDR3 extends over 14 amino acids. The V gene lost 8 bases and the J gene lost 1 base, with 15 bases spanning the gap. CDR1 and CDR2 from the germline V gene are SGHAT and FQNNGV. Written as DNA, the CDR3 is TGTGCCAGCGGCCGAGGGACTTCGTCCTACGAGCAGTACTTC. It yields the protein CASGRGTSSYEQYF.

The chain combines TRBV7-8 with TRBJ2-7; no reliable D call. Looked up from germline, CDR1 is SGHVS and CDR2 is FQNEAQ. The CDR3 has 15 residues. V was shortened by 5 bases and J by 2 bases, with 16 bases between the two germline ends. The DNA of the CDR3 is TGTGCCAGCAGCCCGGGTTTGGGTCCCCCCTACGAGCAGTACTTC. As protein: CASSPGLGPPYEQYF. The variable domain in full, with the rest retrieved from reference TRBV7-8 and TRBJ2-7, is GAGVSQSPRYKVAKRGQDVALRCDPISGHVSLFWYQQALGQGPEFLTYFQNEAQLDKSGLPSDRFFAERPEGSVSTLKIQRTQQEDSAVYLCASSPGLGPPYEQYFGPGTRLTVT.

The chain has TRBV6-6 and TRBJ2-5; D may be TRBD1 or TRBD2 (6 bases each). This CDR3 is 15 amino acids long. The V and J ends lost 2 bases and 2 bases respectively, with 12 bases between them. CDR1 is MNHNY and CDR2 is SVGAGI in the germline V gene (reference sequence). DNA for the CDR3: TGTGCCAGCAGTTACATCGGGGGCCGACAAGAGACCCAGTACTTC. It specifies CASSYIGGRQETQYF.

The chain recombines TRBV9 with TRBJ1-3; D ambiguous. This CDR3 has 13 residues. The germline CDR1 and CDR2 sequences are SGDLS and YYNGEE. V was trimmed by 0 bases and J by 3 bases, leaving 4 bases between them. CDR3 region: CASSVVGGNTIYF. CDR3 nucleotide sequence: TGTGCCAGCAGCGTAGTAGGTGGAAACACCATATATTTT.

The V and J genes are TRBV30 and TRBJ1-3, with a tentative D call TRBD1 (5 bases). This CDR3 contains 12 residues. V was clipped by 3 bases and J by 7 bases, with 10 bases between them. The germline gives CDR1 GTSNPN, CDR2 SVGIG (reference sequence). In nucleotides, the CDR3 is TGTGCCTGGAGGGGGGATGTGAACACCATATATTTT. Its translation: CAWRGDVNTIYF.

This clone was seen just once. The rearrangement uses TRBV10-3 and TRBJ2-3; 9 bases are shared with TRBD2. The V gene's germline CDR1 is ENHRY and CDR2 SYGVKD. With 3 bases clipped from V and 6 bases from J, the junction kept 13 bases outside the gene matches. This CDR3 has 17 amino acids. The CDR3 nucleotides read TGTGCCATCAGTGATGATAGCGGGAGTCGAGAGGGGGATACGCAGTATTTT. Amino acid sequence: CAISDDSGSREGDTQYF.